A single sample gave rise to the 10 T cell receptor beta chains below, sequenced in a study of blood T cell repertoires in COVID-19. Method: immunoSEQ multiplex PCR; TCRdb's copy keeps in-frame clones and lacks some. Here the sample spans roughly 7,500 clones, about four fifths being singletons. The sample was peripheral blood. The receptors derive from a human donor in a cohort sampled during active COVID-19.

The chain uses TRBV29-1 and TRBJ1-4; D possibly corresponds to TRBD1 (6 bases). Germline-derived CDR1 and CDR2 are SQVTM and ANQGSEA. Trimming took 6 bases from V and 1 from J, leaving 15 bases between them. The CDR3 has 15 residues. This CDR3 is CSVAVGGQTNEKLFF. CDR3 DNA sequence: TGCAGCGTCGCGGTCGGGGGGCAAACTAATGAAAAACTGTTTTTT.

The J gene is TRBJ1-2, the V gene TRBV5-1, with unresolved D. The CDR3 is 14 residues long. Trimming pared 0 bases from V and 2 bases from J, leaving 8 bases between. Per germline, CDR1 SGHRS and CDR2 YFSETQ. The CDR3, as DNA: TGCGCCAGCAGCTTGGCCCCTGAGAACTATGGCTACACCTTC. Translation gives CASSLAPENYGYTF.

CDR3: CASSEAFTGPNTGELFF. CDR3 DNA: TGTGCCAGCAGTGAAGCGTTCACAGGGCCGAACACCGGGGAGCTGTTTTTT. This chain joins TRBV6-1 and TRBJ2-2; tentatively, D is TRBD1 (6 bases). The CDR3 is made up of 17 amino acids. Per the germline V gene, CDR1 is MNHNS and CDR2 is SASEGT. V lost 0 bases, J lost 0 bases, and 11 bases lay in between.

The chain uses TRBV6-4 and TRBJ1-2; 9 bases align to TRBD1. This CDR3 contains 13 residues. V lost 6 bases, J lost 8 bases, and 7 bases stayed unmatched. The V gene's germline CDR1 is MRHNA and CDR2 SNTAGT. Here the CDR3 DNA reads TGTGCCAGCAGCCCAACAGGGGGCAAGGGCTACACCTTC. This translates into CASSPTGGKGYTF.

This chain's CDR3 is CASSSRDYGYTF. The CDR3 DNA sequence: TGTGCCAGCAGTAGTCGGGACTATGGCTACACCTTC. V and J are TRBV5-4 and TRBJ1-2; D not certain. V shed 5 bases and J shed 3 bases, with 8 bases lying between them. The germline V gene encodes CDR1 SGHNT and CDR2 YYREEE (reference sequence). The length of the CDR3 is 12 residues. The complete variable domain, with remaining parts taken from reference TRBV5-4 and TRBJ1-2, reads ETGVTQSPTHLIKTRGQQVTLRCSSQSGHNTVSWYQQALGQGPQFIFQYYREEENGRGNFPPRFSGLQFPNYSSELNVNALELDDSALYLCASSSRDYGYTFGSGTRLTVV.

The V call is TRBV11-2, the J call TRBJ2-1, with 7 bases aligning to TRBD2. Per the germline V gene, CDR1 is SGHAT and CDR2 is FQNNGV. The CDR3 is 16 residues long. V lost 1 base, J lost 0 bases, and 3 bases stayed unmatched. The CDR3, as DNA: TGTGCCAGCAGCTTAGGGGGGGGTGTCTCCTACAATGAGCAGTTCTTC. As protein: CASSLGGGVSYNEQFF.

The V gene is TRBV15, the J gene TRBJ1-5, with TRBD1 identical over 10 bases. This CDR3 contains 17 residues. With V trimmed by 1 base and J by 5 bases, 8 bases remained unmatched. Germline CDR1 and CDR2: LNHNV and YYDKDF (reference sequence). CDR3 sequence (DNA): TGTGCCACCAGCAGAGCCCTCCCGGACAGGGGGGATCAGCCCCAGCATTTT. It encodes CATSRALPDRGDQPQHF. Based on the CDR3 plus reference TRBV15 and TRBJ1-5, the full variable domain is DAMVIQNPRYQVTQFGKPVTLSCSQTLNHNVMYWYQQKSSQAPKLLFHYYDKDFNNEADTPDNFQSRRPNTSFCFLDIRSPGLGDTAMYLCATSRALPDRGDQPQHFGDGTRLSIL.

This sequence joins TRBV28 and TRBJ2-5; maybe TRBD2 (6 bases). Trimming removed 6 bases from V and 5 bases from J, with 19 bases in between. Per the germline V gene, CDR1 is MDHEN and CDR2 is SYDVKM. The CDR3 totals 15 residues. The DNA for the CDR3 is TGTGCCAGCAGGCCCATGGGGGGAAAGGGGGAGACCCAGTACTTC. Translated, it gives CASRPMGGKGETQYF.

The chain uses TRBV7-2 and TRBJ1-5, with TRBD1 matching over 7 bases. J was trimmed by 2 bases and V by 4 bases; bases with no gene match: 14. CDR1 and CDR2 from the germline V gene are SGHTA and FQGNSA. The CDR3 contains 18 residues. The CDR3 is CASSSALTGFSGNQPQHF. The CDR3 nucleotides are TGTGCCAGCAGCTCAGCCTTGACAGGGTTCAGTGGCAATCAGCCCCAGCATTTT.

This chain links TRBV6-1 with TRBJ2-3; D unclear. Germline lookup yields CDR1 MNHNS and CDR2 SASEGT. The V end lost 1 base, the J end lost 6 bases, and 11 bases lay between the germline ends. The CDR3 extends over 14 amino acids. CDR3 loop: CASSEDPYSDTQYF. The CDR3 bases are TGTGCCAGCAGTGAAGATCCGTATTCCGATACGCAGTATTTT.